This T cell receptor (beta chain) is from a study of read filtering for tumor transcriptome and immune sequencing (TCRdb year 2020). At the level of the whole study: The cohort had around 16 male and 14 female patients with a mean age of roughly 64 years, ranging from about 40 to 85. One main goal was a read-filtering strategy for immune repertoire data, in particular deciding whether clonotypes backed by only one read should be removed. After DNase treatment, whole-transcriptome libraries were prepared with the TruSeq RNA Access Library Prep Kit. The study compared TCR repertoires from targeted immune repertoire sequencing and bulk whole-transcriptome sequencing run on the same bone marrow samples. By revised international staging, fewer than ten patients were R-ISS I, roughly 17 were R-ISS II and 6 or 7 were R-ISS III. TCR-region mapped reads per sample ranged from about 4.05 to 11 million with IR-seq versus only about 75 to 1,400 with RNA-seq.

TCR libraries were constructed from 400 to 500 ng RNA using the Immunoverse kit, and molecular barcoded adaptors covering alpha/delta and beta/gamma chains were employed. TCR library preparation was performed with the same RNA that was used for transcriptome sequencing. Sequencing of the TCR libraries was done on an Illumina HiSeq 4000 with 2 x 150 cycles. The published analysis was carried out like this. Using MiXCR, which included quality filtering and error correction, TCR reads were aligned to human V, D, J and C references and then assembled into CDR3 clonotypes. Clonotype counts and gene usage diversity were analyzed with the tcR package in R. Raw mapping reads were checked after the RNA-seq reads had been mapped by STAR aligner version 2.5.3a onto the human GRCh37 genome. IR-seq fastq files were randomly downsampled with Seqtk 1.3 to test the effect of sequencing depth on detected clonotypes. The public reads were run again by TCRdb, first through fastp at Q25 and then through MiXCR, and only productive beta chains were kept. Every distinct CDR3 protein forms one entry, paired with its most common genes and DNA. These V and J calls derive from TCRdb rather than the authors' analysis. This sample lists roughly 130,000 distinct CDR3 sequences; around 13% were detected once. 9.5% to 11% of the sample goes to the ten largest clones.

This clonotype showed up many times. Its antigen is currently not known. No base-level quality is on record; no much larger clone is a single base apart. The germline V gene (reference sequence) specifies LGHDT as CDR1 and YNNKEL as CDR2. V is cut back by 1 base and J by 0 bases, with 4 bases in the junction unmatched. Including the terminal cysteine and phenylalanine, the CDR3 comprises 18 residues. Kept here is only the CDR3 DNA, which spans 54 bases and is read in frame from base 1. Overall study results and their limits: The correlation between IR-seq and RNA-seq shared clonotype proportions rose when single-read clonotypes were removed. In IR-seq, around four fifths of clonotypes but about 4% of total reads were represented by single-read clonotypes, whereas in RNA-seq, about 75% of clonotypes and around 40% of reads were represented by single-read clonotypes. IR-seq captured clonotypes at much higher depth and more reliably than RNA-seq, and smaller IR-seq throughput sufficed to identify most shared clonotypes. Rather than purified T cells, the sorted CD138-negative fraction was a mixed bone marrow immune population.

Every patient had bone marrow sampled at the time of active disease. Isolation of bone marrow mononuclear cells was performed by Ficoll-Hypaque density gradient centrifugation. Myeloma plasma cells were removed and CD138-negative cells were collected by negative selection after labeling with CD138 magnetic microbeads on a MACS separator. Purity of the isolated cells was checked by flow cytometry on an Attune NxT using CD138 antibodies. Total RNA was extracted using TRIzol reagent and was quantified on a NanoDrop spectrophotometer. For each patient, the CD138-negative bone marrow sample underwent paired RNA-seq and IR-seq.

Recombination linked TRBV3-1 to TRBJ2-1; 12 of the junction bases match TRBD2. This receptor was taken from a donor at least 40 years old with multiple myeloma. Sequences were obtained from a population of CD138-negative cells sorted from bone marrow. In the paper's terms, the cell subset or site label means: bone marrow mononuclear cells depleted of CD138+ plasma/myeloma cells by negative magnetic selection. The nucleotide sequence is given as TGTGCCAGCAGCCAAGTGCGACTAGCGGGGGACTCCTACAATGAGCAGTTCTTC. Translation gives CASSQVRLAGDSYNEQFF.